The entry below describes one T cell receptor beta chain. CDR3 length: 14 residues. Germline assignment: CDR1 SGHRS and CDR2 YFSETQ. V was cut by 4 bases and J by 0 bases, with 9 bases left in between. This sample was taken from a study of shared clonotypes between healthy human individuals. Approximately 210 ng DNA, approximately 31,000 T cell genomes, went into each sorted-subset replicate PCR. Some clones are missing from TCRdb's copy, which holds only in-frame ones; the method was immunoSEQ multiplex PCR. The sample includes 550,000 to 850,000 clones, approximately 77% of them seen just once. V usage is TRBV5-1 and J usage is TRBJ2-3; D uncertain. This TCR was sampled from a woman in her twenties or thirties in good health. The source material was memory CD4+ T cells sorted from blood. This sample's subset: CD45RA-negative fraction. Here the CDR3 reads CASSQQSSTDTQYF. CDR3 coding DNA: TGCGCCAGCAGCCAACAGTCTAGCACAGATACGCAGTATTTT.